This T cell receptor (beta chain) emerged from a study of cytomegalovirus exposure and HLA in healthy donors (dated by TCRdb to the late 2010s). With respect to the entire study: In an earlier analysis of about 560 of the donors, approximately 300 Gb of sequence data and 100 million or so unique TCR beta sequences from 180 million or so T cells were reported. Genome-wide SNP genotypes for about three fifths of the 666 donors were used in a later genetic analysis, which treated that subset as a discovery cohort. An early release that covered about 600 HLA-typed donors contained approximately 290 gigabases of sequencing data and tens of millions of unique TCR sequences. Among the roughly 390 genotyped donors, about 85% belonged to the genetic ancestry cluster associated with self-reported Caucasian donors. Roughly 5 DR-DQ haplotypes were treated as single units for association and clustering because of strong linkage in the cohort. Along with the roughly 670-subject first cohort, a separate validation cohort of over a hundred different subjects was used. Typing coverage varied by locus: about 620-630 donors for A, B, C, DRB1 and DQB1; approximately 520 for DQA1; nearly 610 for DPA1; 400 to 480 for DPB1. To study patterns of TCR occurrence, a later analysis re-analyzed previously published TCR beta repertoires from under 750 donors and added high-resolution HLA genotyping. All discovery cohort repertoires had been generated on a single sequencing platform. The study aimed to test whether cataloging public T cell receptors could reveal signatures of past pathogen exposure. HLA typing included class I and class II loci at four-digit resolution. On average, about 200,000 unique TCR beta nucleotide sequences were sequenced per donor among roughly 430 genotyped donors of the cohort, with around 19% of those sequences being non-productive. Using immunosequencing, the study profiled T cell repertoires from 666 subjects and related those repertoires to cytomegalovirus serostatus. Rather than using new phenotypic data, the later analysis identified candidate immune exposures from TCR beta sequences and from how often those sequences occurred across donors. To predict cytomegalovirus infection status, the study brought together high-throughput TCR immunosequencing, statistical association of individual TCRs with disease status, and machine learning. In an earlier analysis of 587 of the donors, high-throughput TCR beta sequencing was used to judge whether each TCR beta V gene segment behaved as functional or pseudogenic. Alongside the repertoire data, information on donor age, sex, ethnicity and CMV serostatus was compiled. Results the study describes overall, beyond this receptor: HLA typing was unavailable for some donors at each locus, so association tests used only the typed subset. In the study, 150 to 200 TCR beta chains were listed as associated with cytomegalovirus. Correlated functional status among segregating V segments might reflect linkage disequilibrium, but an unknown experimental factor could not be ruled out. According to a later analysis, most CMV-associated TCR beta chains appeared to be HLA-restricted, and the HLA associations seemed to be driven largely by CMV exposure. In a later analysis, around 17,000 TCR beta sequences were associated with specific HLA alleles at a false discovery rate of 0.05. Immune exposure information for the cohort was limited to CMV serostatus. The presence/absence analyses assumed that sequencing depth was roughly uniform across donors, and that assumption may not be true. Three of the identified cytomegalovirus-associated TCR beta chains were confirmed in vitro to be specific for cytomegalovirus antigens. Most TCR sequences were seen in very few donors, while some public TCRs were found in many individuals. According to a later genetic analysis, donors in an Asian-associated ancestry cluster had fewer N-insertions in productive TCRs than the roughly 700-donor mean. Some IMGT-functional V segments, including TRBV6-2 and TRBV6-3, could not be told apart with the 87-base-pair reads, so those segments were excluded. Because counts were too low, fewer than 20 rarely observed V segments, including chromosome 9 orphons, were excluded from the earlier analysis of several hundred of the donors. In both the original and validation cohorts, the classifier was reported to diagnose cytomegalovirus status with high specificity and sensitivity. When HLA alleles, especially DR and DQ, strongly co-occurred, TCR associations were difficult to assign to individual alleles. Broadly in line with IMGT annotations, most TCR beta V segments showed up in productive rearrangements about 87% or about 30% of the time in an earlier analysis of around 600 of the donors. The authors suggested that the approach could potentially be generalized to other disease states and immunological phenotypes. According to a later analysis, parvovirus B19, influenza, CMV and Epstein-Barr virus appeared linked to several top co-occurrence clusters. In a later genetic analysis, a missense DCLRE1C variant was associated with V-gene and J-gene trimming of TCR beta chains, and the association was replicated in an independent cohort. Only TCR beta chains were sequenced in this cohort, and the absence of alpha or paired-chain data limited detectable features. A further reported finding was that TCR beta sequences accurately predicted the HLA-A and HLA-B alleles for most subjects in the first cohort. A later analysis found that TCR association rates varied across HLA loci, with DRB1 alleles showing the most associated TCRs and HLA-C alleles the fewest. Compared with equally common non-associated chains, HLA-associated TCR beta chains in a later analysis were more clonally expanded and had lower generation probabilities. The sequencing pipeline was judged likely to have produced a cluster of highly shared sequence variants as a technical artifact.

The cohort comprised 666 healthy bone marrow donors. At the time of sampling, every cohort member was nominally healthy, though immune exposures that went unrecorded were likely present. The donor was CMV seropositive and was included in the group of some 290 seropositive cohort members. Every donor gave a peripheral blood sample, and the peripheral blood mononuclear cells from that sample were used for TCR beta sequencing. The Qiagen DNeasy Blood Extraction Kit was used to extract genomic DNA from the blood cell samples. V is reduced by 1 base and J by 2 bases, leaving a spacing of 15 bases between them. For CDR1 and CDR2, the germline V gene lists LGHNA and YSLEER. Counted from cysteine to phenylalanine, this CDR3 has 17 amino acids. Just CDR3 DNA is preserved here, 51 bases in frame from base 1. The library was prepared using the immunoSEQ multiplex PCR assay. For the multiplex PCR, a mixture combining 60 forward primers for TCR Vbeta segments and 13 reverse primers for TCR Jbeta segments was used. Amplification of the CDR3 region of rearranged TCR beta genes was performed with a multiplex PCR assay on genomic DNA. The Illumina HiSeq System was used to sequence the amplified TCR beta libraries as 87-base-pair reads. Per the authors' processing: Across the 500 to 850 repertoires, a later analysis counted 75 million to 90 million unique TCR beta chains, roughly 11 million of which were shared by at least two donors. Raw reads were error-corrected and collapsed into unique sequences with a nearest-neighbor algorithm that merged closely related sequences to remove PCR and sequencing errors. To assign V, D and J gene segments, CDR3 sequences were aligned to IMGT reference sequences. Each retained sequence needed at least a six-nucleotide match to both a V gene segment and a J gene segment. A rearrangement counted as productive if the CDR3 had no stop codons and remained in frame with V and J, and every other rearrangement counted as non-productive. Following IMGT convention, CDR3 was defined as the stretch from the second conserved V-encoded cysteine up to the conserved J-encoded phenylalanine. In an earlier analysis of approximately 590 of the donors, sequences lacking an unambiguous match to a single V gene segment were excluded. In an earlier analysis of several hundred of the donors, V segments were called functional above 56.7% productive rearrangements and were called segregating when the between-donor standard deviation exceeded 5%. A statistical classification framework was built to diagnose cytomegalovirus status from the catalog of TCR beta chain sequences. In a later analysis, V and J genes were assigned by comparing TCR nucleotide sequences against IMGT/GENE-DB human TR gene sequences. Using the TCRdist pipeline, a later analysis assigned CDR3 sequences along with most-parsimonious VDJ recombination scenarios. In a later analysis, each TCR beta chain was defined by its CDR3 amino acid sequence together with its V-gene family, and reads without a unique V-gene family were excluded. To address suspected cross-contamination and a sequencing artifact, a later analysis removed roughly 580 highly shared, low-generation-probability nucleotide sequences. For each public chain, a later analysis derived a clonal expansion index from normalized ranks of inferred template counts within each repertoire. Generation probabilities in a later analysis came from a VDJ recombination model fitted to out-of-frame rearrangements, and those results were checked against IGoR. In a later analysis, hypergeometric tests were used to score TCR-TCR, TCR-HLA and TCR-CMV co-occurrence, with a repertoire-size bias correction applied to TCR pairs. A later analysis estimated false discovery rates by permuting HLA or CMV assignments 20 times. In a later analysis, co-occurring TCRs were grouped with DBSCAN, and TCRdist sequence similarity was added when clustering was performed within HLA-allele-positive subsets. For co-occurrence clustering, repertoires with fewer than 30,000 or more than 120,000 public chains were excluded, along with roughly 5 repertoires with anomalous nucleotide sharing. The table was pulled from immuneACCESS by TCRdb, which kept in-frame rearrangements only. Such tables lose some clones; where checked, under half of the loss comes from unresolved V genes, and the rest has no known cause. V and J calls and clone size come straight from that table; D and trimming were deduced from the DNA. For this sample the table gives more than 85,000 clones, of which about two thirds were detected only once. The top ten clonotypes cover less than 15% of the sample.

This clone has only one observation. Its antigen is currently not known. No quality values exist for individual bases; no much larger clone is one base distant. This TCR was recovered from a woman between 45 and 60 years old in good health and CMV-seropositive. The chain uses TRBV4-3 and TRBJ2-4; a weak D assignment points to TRBD1 (5 bases agree). The sample taken for sequencing was PBMCs. This receptor has the CDR3 CASSQAQGFGTKNIQYF. DNA sequence: TGCGCCAGCAGCCAAGCTCAGGGTTTTGGGACCAAAAACATTCAGTACTTC.